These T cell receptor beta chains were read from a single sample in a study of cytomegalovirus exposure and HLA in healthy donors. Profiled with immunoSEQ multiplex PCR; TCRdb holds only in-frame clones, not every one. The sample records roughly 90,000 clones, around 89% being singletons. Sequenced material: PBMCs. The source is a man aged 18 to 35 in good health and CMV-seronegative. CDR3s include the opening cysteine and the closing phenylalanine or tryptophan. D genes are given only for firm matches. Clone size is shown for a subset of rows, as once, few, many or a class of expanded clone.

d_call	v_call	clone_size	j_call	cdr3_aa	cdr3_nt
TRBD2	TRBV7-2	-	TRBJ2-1	CASSLYGLAVLEQFF	TGTGCCAGCAGCTTATATGGACTAGCGGTCCTCGAGCAGTTCTTC
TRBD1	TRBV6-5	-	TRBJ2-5	CASSYSSGGLETQYF	TGTGCCAGCAGTTACTCGTCAGGGGGCCTAGAGACCCAGTACTTC
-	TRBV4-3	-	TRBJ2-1	CASSQGLVSYNEQFF	TGCGCCAGCAGCCAAGGACTAGTTTCCTACAATGAGCAGTTCTTC
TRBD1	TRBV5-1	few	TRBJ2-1	CASRTRTGSIDEQFF	TGCGCCAGCAGAACCCGGACAGGGAGCATAGATGAGCAGTTCTTC
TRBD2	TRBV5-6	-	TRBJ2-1	CASSPGGGAPKYNEQFF	TGTGCCAGCAGCCCGGGGGGTGGCGCGCCTAAGTACAATGAGCAGTTCTTC
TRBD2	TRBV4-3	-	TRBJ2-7	CASSQDPASGRGEQYF	TGCGCCAGCAGCCAAGACCCGGCTAGCGGGAGGGGTGAGCAGTACTTC
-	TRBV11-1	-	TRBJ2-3	CASCDYRGTDTQYF	TGTGCCAGCTGCGACTATCGAGGCACAGATACGCAGTATTTT
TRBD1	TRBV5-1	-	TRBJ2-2	CASSTTGTGDTGELFF	TGCGCCAGCAGCACGACCGGGACAGGCGACACCGGGGAGCTGTTTTTT
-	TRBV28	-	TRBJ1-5	CASSLTGSPDNQPQHF	TGTGCCAGCAGTCTAACAGGGAGCCCTGACAATCAGCCCCAGCATTTT
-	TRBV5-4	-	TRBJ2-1	CASSLRYQGWDEQFF	TGTGCCAGCAGCTTACGATATCAGGGGTGGGATGAGCAGTTCTTC
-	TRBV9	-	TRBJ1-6	CASSVTGFRNSPLHF	TGTGCCAGCAGCGTAACAGGGTTTCGGAATTCACCCCTCCACTTT
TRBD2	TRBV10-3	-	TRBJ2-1	CAISEGLAGGNYEQFF	TGTGCCATCAGTGAGGGACTAGCGGGAGGAAACTATGAGCAGTTCTTC
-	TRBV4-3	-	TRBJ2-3	CASSQDNDRGSDTQYF	TGCGCCAGCAGCCAAGATAACGACCGCGGGTCAGATACGCAGTATTTT
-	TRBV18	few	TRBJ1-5	CASSSLTQGKQPQHF	TGTGCCAGCTCATCGCTAACCCAGGGGAAACAGCCCCAGCATTTT
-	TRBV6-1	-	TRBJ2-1	CASSRRENPYNEQFF	TGTGCCAGCAGCAGACGGGAGAACCCCTACAATGAGCAGTTCTTC
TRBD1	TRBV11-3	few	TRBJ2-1	CASSLRGTGGNEQFF	TGTGCCAGCAGCTTACGTGGGACAGGGGGCAATGAGCAGTTCTTC
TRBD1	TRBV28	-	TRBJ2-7	CASRGWVAGGKYEQYF	TGTGCCAGCAGGGGTTGGGTAGCAGGGGGTAAATACGAGCAGTACTTC
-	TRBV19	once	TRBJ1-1	CASSSIGGAGNTEAFF	TGTGCCAGTAGTAGTATTGGCGGGGCGGGGAACACTGAAGCTTTCTTT
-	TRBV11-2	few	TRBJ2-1	CASSLEPRGNYNEQFF	TGTGCCAGCAGCTTAGAACCCCGGGGAAACTACAATGAGCAGTTCTTC
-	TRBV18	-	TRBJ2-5	CASSPISGRETQYF	TGTGCCAGCTCACCTATCAGCGGTCGCGAGACCCAGTACTTC
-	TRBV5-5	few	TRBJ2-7	CASSSPQTERHSYEQYF	TGTGCCAGCAGCTCCCCACAGACAGAACGGCACTCCTACGAGCAGTACTTC
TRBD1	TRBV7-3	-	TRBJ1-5	CASSLTGGDQPQHF	TGTGCCAGCAGCTTAACAGGGGGCGATCAGCCCCAGCATTTT
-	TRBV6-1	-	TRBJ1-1	CASSPGQSEAFF	TGTGCCAGCAGCCCCGGACAGTCTGAAGCTTTCTTT
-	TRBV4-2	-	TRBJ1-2	CASSQNLQEFLANYGYTF	TGTGCCAGCAGCCAAAACCTACAGGAGTTCTTAGCTAACTATGGCTACACCTTC
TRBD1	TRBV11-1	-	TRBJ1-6	CASSSRDRSYSYNSPLHF	TGTGCCAGCAGCTCCCGGGACAGGAGTTACTCCTATAATTCACCCCTCCACTTT
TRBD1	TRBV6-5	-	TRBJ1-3	CASREQGTPGNTIYF	TGTGCCAGCAGGGAACAGGGGACACCTGGAAACACCATATATTTT
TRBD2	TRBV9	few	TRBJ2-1	CASSVAAGSYNEQFF	TGTGCCAGCAGCGTAGCAGCGGGAAGCTACAATGAGCAGTTCTTC
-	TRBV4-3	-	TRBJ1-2	CASRRGGDGYTF	TGCGCCAGCCGCCGAGGGGGAGATGGCTACACCTTC
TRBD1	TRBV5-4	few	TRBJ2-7	CASSSTGTGINEQYF	TGTGCCAGCAGCTCCACCGGGACAGGGATCAACGAGCAGTACTTC
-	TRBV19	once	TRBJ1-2	CASKYEWRAQSYGYTF	TGTGCCAGTAAATACGAGTGGAGGGCTCAATCCTATGGCTACACCTTC
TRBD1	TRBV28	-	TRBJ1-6	CASSLLGQANSPLHF	TGTGCCAGCAGTTTATTGGGACAGGCTAATTCACCCCTCCACTTT
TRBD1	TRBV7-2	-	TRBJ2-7	CASSLPQGAEQYF	TGTGCCAGCAGCTTACCACAGGGGGCCGAGCAGTACTTC
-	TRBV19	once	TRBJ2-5	CASSSAGLQETQYF	TGTGCCAGTAGTTCGGCGGGTTTACAAGAGACCCAGTACTTC
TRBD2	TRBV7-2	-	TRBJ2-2	CASSLESSGSVTNTGELFF	TGTGCCAGCAGCTTAGAGTCTAGCGGGAGTGTCACGAACACCGGGGAGCTGTTTTTT
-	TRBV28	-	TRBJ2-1	CASTSARLVVRGNEQFF	TGTGCCAGCACGTCGGCCAGACTAGTCGTTAGAGGTAATGAGCAGTTCTTC
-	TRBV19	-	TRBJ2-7	CASSNPPRAEQYF	TGTGCCAGTAGTAACCCCCCGAGGGCCGAGCAGTACTTC
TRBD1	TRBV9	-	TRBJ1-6	CASSVEGQGSPLHF	TGTGCCAGCAGCGTAGAGGGACAGGGGTCACCCCTCCACTTT